This is a list of T cell receptor beta chains from one sample in a study of a mutant IDH1 vaccine in newly diagnosed glioma. TCRdb's table, derived via immunoSEQ multiplex PCR, lists solely in-frame clones and lacks some. Among tens of thousands of clones, about three quarters were seen once, and the ten largest hold 9%. Sample: peripheral blood mononuclear cells (PBMCs), taken from a glioma patient treated with radiotherapy, temozolomide or both. The receptors originated from a man aged 45-65 years with glioma. Some clones in this sample may be carry-over from other donors' samples. Both conserved end residues are part of each CDR3. D genes are given only for firm matches. Where a row states a size, it is once, few, many or the class of an expanded clone; other rows omit it.

>TRBV7-9|-|-|TRBJ1-2
TGTGCCAGCAGCGAGGGGGGCGGAGGAAACTATGGCTACACCTTC
CASSEGGGGNYGYTF
>TRBV7-9|-|-|TRBJ2-1
TGTGCCAGCAGTTTAGCTGGGGAGCAGTTCTTC
CASSLAGEQFF
>TRBV15|once|-|TRBJ2-2
TGTGCCACCAGCAGAGATCAAGATGCGCTTAACACCGGGGAGCTGTTTTTT
CATSRDQDALNTGELFF
>TRBV6-1|-|TRBD1|TRBJ1-2
TGTGCCAGCAGAAGTACAGGGGCGAATGGCTACACCTTC
CASRSTGANGYTF
>TRBV4-1|-|-|TRBJ2-4
TGCGCCAGCCCTCCGCCCCGGGGTTACGAAAACATTCAGTACTTC
CASPPPRGYENIQYF
>TRBV5-1|-|-|TRBJ1-2
TGCGCCAGCAGCTTGGGTCTAGGAGAAGGCTACACCTTC
CASSLGLGEGYTF
>TRBV19|-|-|TRBJ2-7
TGTGCCAGTAGTCAGGACATCCGCGAGGGCTACGAGCAGTACTTC
CASSQDIREGYEQYF
>TRBV7-9|-|TRBD2|TRBJ2-7
TGTGCCAGCAGCCCGCGGCTAGCGGGAGGTGTCCACGAGCAGTACTTC
CASSPRLAGGVHEQYF
>TRBV27|-|TRBD2|TRBJ2-6
TGTGCCAGCAGTGGCCCGGGACTAGCAACCGGGGCCAACGTCCTGACTTTC
CASSGPGLATGANVLTF
>TRBV6-4|-|-|TRBJ1-1
TGTGCCAGCAGGCCACAGGGTGTGAACACTGAAGCTTTCTTT
CASRPQGVNTEAFF
>TRBV7-2|-|-|TRBJ1-2
TGTGCCAGCAGCTTAGAGGGCTATGGCTACACCTTC
CASSLEGYGYTF
>TRBV5-4|few|-|TRBJ1-2
TGTGCCAGCAGCTTACGGGGGATGGGAGGCTACACCTTC
CASSLRGMGGYTF
>TRBV18|-|TRBD1|TRBJ1-1
TGTGCCAGATCACAGGGGTTATCGAACACTGAAGCTTTCTTT
CARSQGLSNTEAFF
>TRBV7-2|-|-|TRBJ2-3
TGTGCCAGCAGCCCGACGAGAGCAACAGATACGCAGTATTTT
CASSPTRATDTQYF